These 18 T cell receptor beta chains were all obtained from the same sample, sequenced in a study of tumor-infiltrating lymphocytes in primary liver carcinoma. Priming with a constant-region primer yielded TCR beta cDNA from roughly 500 ng total RNA. ARM-PCR was slightly modified, and three nested multiplex PCR rounds with it gave rise to the TCR beta libraries. For about 11 cycles apiece, the opening two PCR rounds ran with TRBV1-TRBV30 forward primers and a C-beta reverse primer. TCRdb called the multiplex PCR reads again in MiXCR, with one record for every CDR3 protein. The table shows a few hundred thousand distinct CDR3 sequences, with roughly three fifths occurring only once. Alongside blood RNA obtained from unsorted whole blood, germline DNA was also extracted. The sequenced sample was peripheral blood. The receptors here all came from a woman aged 30 to 39 with primary liver carcinoma and hepatitis B virus infection.

This clonotype was picked up one time. A junction end diverges from the germline sequence, so it may reflect a read error. The chain uses TRBV11-1 and TRBJ1-1; D unclear. CDR1 and CDR2 from the germline V gene are SGHAT and FQDESV (reference sequence). The CDR3 length is 15 residues. The CDR3 region is CASSLEPSINTQAFF. The CDR3 nucleotides are TGTGCTAGCAGCTTAGAACCCAGTATAAACACTCAAGCTTTCTTT.

The rearrangement links TRBV14 to TRBJ1-1; D is unresolved. CDR3 length: 15 amino acids. Trimming shortened V by 0 bases and J by 1 base, and 9 bases separated the two germline ends. Germline loops: CDR1 SGHDN, CDR2 FVKESK. CDR3 sequence: CASSQDGRPNTEAFF. The CDR3, as DNA: TGTGCCAGCAGCCAAGATGGCAGACCGAACACTGAAGCTTTCTTT.

As for this clonotype: This may arise from a read error, as a much more abundant clone is one base away. CDR3 in DNA: TGCAGCGTTGGTCTAGCGGTCATTTTGGACAATGAGCAGTTCTTC. Protein sequence: CSVGLAVILDNEQFF. V is TRBV29-1 and J is TRBJ2-1, with 7 bases lining up with TRBD2. CDR1 SQVTM and CDR2 ANQGSEA come from the germline V gene. CDR3 length: 15 residues. V shed 4 bases and J 5 bases; nucleotides not matched to a gene: 11.

The rearrangement uses TRBV12-3 or TRBV12-4 and TRBJ2-4; D is unclear. CDR3 size: 14 residues. Trimming removed 7 bases from V and 0 bases from J, with 10 bases in between. For the CDR3, the DNA is TGTGCCAGCAATTTGGTGGGAGCCAAAAACATTCAGTACTTC. This codes for CASNLVGAKNIQYF.

Many counts were recorded for this clonotype. The rearrangement joins TRBV29-1 to TRBJ2-2; 10 bases match TRBD1. Germline V gene data show CDR1 as SQVTM and CDR2 as ANQGSEA. The V and J ends lost 6 bases and 6 bases, in that order; junction bases with no gene match: 4. CDR3 length: 13 residues. CDR3 in amino acids: CSVTGGRAGELFF. CDR3 DNA sequence: TGCAGCGTGACAGGGGGCAGGGCCGGGGAGCTGTTTTTT.

The chain has TRBV28 and TRBJ2-3; D not resolved. CDR1 is MDHEN and CDR2 is SYDVKM in the germline V gene. The CDR3 length is 15 residues. The germline V and J ends were trimmed by 6 bases and 4 bases, with 17 bases remaining between them. CDR3 sequence reads: CASSNQKGSADTQYF. DNA of the CDR3: TGTGCCAGCAGCAACCAAAAAGGGTCTGCAGATACGCAGTATTTT. The entire variable domain, with the rest obtained from reference TRBV28 and TRBJ2-3, is as follows: DVKVTQSSRYLVKRTGEKVFLECVQDMDHENMFWYRQDPGLGLRLIYFSYDVKMKEKGDIPEGYSVSREKKERFSLILESASTNQTSMYLCASSNQKGSADTQYFGPGTRLTVL.

This chain connects TRBV30 to TRBJ2-1; 13 bases agree with TRBD2. V was pared by 1 base and J by 12 bases, with 9 bases of the junction left unmatched. The CDR3 is 15 amino acids. CDR1 GTSNPN and CDR2 SVGIG come from the germline V gene (reference sequence). CDR3: CAWSAPLTSGRRQFF. The CDR3 DNA reads as TGTGCCTGGAGTGCTCCTTTGACTAGCGGGAGGAGGCAGTTCTTC.

For this clonotype: This sequence may be a read error, since a much larger clone differs from it by one base. The gene calls are TRBV4-3 and TRBJ1-1, with TRBD1 as a possible D gene (6 bases). This CDR3 is 14 amino acids long. The germline V gene has CDR1 LGHNA and CDR2 YSLEER. Here the CDR3 reads CTSSLLTGNTEAFF. CDR3 bases: TGCACCAGCAGCCTCCTGACAGGGAACACTGAAGCTTTCTTT.

The genes are TRBV11-2 and TRBJ1-4; D call uncertain. In germline, CDR1 is SGHAT, CDR2 FQNNGV. Trimming removed 4 bases from V and 4 bases from J, with 13 bases in between. The CDR3 runs 15 residues. The CDR3: CASSSHRRVNEKLFF. In DNA form, the CDR3 reads TGTGCCAGCAGCTCACATAGGAGAGTTAATGAAAAACTGTTTTTT. Complete variable domain (other parts from reference TRBV11-2 and TRBJ1-4): EAGVAQSPRYKIIEKRQSVAFWCNPISGHATLYWYQQILGQGPKLLIQFQNNGVVDDSQLPKDRFSAERLKGVDSTLKIQPAKLEDSAVYLCASSSHRRVNEKLFFGSGTQLSVL.

Note on this clonotype: Relative to the germline gene, one junction end is altered; a read error may explain this. The genes are TRBV6-5 and TRBJ2-7, with D maybe TRBD2 (5 bases). Germline CDR1 reads MNHEY; CDR2 reads SVGAGI. The CDR3 has 15 amino acids. The CDR3 nucleotides are TGTGCCAGCAGCATTAGCTTTAGCGCACCCTACGAGCGGTACTTC. As protein: CASSISFSAPYERYF.

This clonotype has a handful of counts. V gene TRBV4-1 combines with J gene TRBJ2-7; unclear D gene. CDR3 length: 14 amino acids. Between the trimmed V and J ends, which lost 1 base and 1 base, there was a span of 8 bases. Germline V lookup: CDR1 MGHRA, CDR2 YSYEKL. Here the CDR3 DNA reads TGCGCCAGCAGCCAAGTTGGGAATTCCTACGAGCAGTACTTC. Encoded protein: CASSQVGNSYEQYF.

This clonotype was detected only a few times. The V call is TRBV7-8, the J call TRBJ2-2; D call uncertain. Germline-derived CDR1 and CDR2 are SGHVS and FQNEAQ. Between the trimmed V and J ends, which lost 1 base and 2 bases, there was a span of 11 bases. This CDR3 comprises 16 residues. CDR3 amino acids: CASSLVWGRNTGELFF. The CDR3 DNA reads as TGTGCCAGCAGCTTAGTTTGGGGTCGTAACACCGGGGAGCTGTTTTTT.

V usage is TRBV5-4 and J usage is TRBJ2-2; 10 nucleotides align to TRBD1. CDR1 and CDR2 (germline): SGHNT, YYREEE (reference sequence). CDR3 length: 12 amino acids. Trimming cost V 2 bases and J 13 bases; bases outside gene matches: 2. DNA for the CDR3: TGTGCCAGCAGCTTCGACAGGGGGCGGCTGTTTTTT. It encodes CASSFDRGRLFF.

In the case of this clonotype: This likely comes from a read error, as the CDR3 has no conserved phenylalanine or tryptophan at its end. The CDR3 spells CASSSGGPIDTQYL. DNA of the CDR3: TGTGCCAGCAGTTCGGGAGGGCCAATAGATACGCAGTATTTG. This sequence joins TRBV28 and TRBJ2-3; 8 bases line up with TRBD2. Germline V gene sequence: CDR1 MDHEN, CDR2 SYDVKM. After removal of 4 bases from V and 5 bases from J, the junction contained 5 bases not matched to a gene. The CDR3 has 14 residues.

A remark on this clonotype: Because it lacks the conserved phenylalanine or tryptophan at the end, this CDR3 is likely a read error. The chain carries TRBV11-2 and TRBJ2-5, with D perhaps assigned TRBD1 or TRBD2 (5 bases each). The CDR3 totals 13 residues. CDR1 and CDR2 from the germline V gene are SGHAT and FQNNGV. With 4 bases removed from V and 5 bases from J, the gap between germline ends came to 11 bases. In DNA, the CDR3 is TGTGCCAGCAGCTCGGGACCCTCGGAGACCCAGTACCTC. Protein product: CASSSGPSETQYL.

As concerns this clonotype: One end of the junction does not line up with germline, which may come from a read error. The rearrangement links TRBV12-3 or TRBV12-4 to TRBJ2-7; no clear D. The CDR3 consists of 13 residues. This chain's CDR3 is CASSLHGNDERYF. The CDR3 DNA reads as TGTGCCAGCAGTTTACATGGTAACGACGAGCGGTACTTC.

With respect to this clonotype: The junction does not match germline at one end; this may be a read error. This chain connects TRBV11-2 to TRBJ2-1, with D unresolved. Germline V gene lookup returns CDR1 SGHAT and CDR2 FQNNGV. The CDR3 length is 13 residues. CDR3 protein: CASSRSSHNEEFF. CDR3 coding DNA: TGTGCCAGCAGCCGAAGCTCCCACAATGAGGAGTTCTTC.

This clonotype was observed a handful of times. The rearrangement uses TRBV24-1 and TRBJ2-1; D is unclear. V was clipped by 4 bases and J by 3 bases, with 6 bases between them. The CDR3 runs to 13 residues. CDR1 is KGHDR and CDR2 is SFDVKD in the germline V gene. The CDR3 sequence is CATSEQFYNEQFF. In DNA form, the CDR3 reads TGTGCCACCAGTGAACAATTCTACAATGAGCAGTTCTTC.